These T cell receptor beta chains were read from a single sample in a study of identical twins. Via MiXCR, TCRdb re-called the 5' RACE reads, giving one row per CDR3 protein. Among roughly 470,000 distinct CDR3 sequences listed, roughly an eighth were seen once. These data also formed part of another study, on yellow fever vaccine responses in identical twins.

What was sequenced was CD4+ T cells sorted from blood. These receptors originate from a woman under 30 in good health. Each CDR3 is given with its conserved first and last residue.

V: TRBV27; J: TRBJ2-3; CDR3: CASSLSVFMTRTDTQYF
V: TRBV10-3; J: TRBJ2-2; CDR3: CAISESGNGELFF
V: TRBV12-3/TRBV12-4; J: TRBJ2-7; CDR3: CASSTRQGDHEQYF
V: TRBV14; J: TRBJ1-1; CDR3: CASSRGSGGVTEAFF
V: TRBV20-1; J: TRBJ2-1; CDR3: CSARGEGSYNEQFF
V: TRBV18; J: TRBJ2-1; CDR3: CASSPPQNNEQFF
V: TRBV6-1; J: TRBJ2-1; CDR3: CASSRSGGASNEQFF
V: TRBV20-1; J: TRBJ1-2; CDR3: CSATKGTASNYGYTF
V: TRBV5-1; J: TRBJ2-5; CDR3: CASSLQGGMKGETQYF
V: TRBV7-9; J: TRBJ2-3; CDR3: CASSYDSSTDTQYF
V: TRBV19; J: TRBJ2-7; CDR3: CASDKGPGSEQYF
V: TRBV12-3/TRBV12-4; J: TRBJ2-1; CDR3: CATKQTGAGEQFF
V: TRBV20-1; J: TRBJ2-1; CDR3: CSAREGVWGQFF
V: TRBV7-8; J: TRBJ2-7; CDR3: CASSLRQDFYEQYF
V: TRBV14; J: TRBJ2-6; CDR3: CASSQVGTGWSGANVLTF
V: TRBV5-1; J: TRBJ1-4; CDR3: CASMTGPNEKLFF
V: TRBV20-1; J: TRBJ2-5; CDR3: CSSRQGSLETQYF
V: TRBV5-1; J: TRBJ2-4; CDR3: CASSTGPGLGKNIQYF
V: TRBV20-1; J: TRBJ2-5; CDR3: CSARGGSGRETQYF
V: TRBV12-5; J: TRBJ2-2; CDR3: CASGLDRGPNTGELFF
V: TRBV5-1; J: TRBJ2-7; CDR3: CASSLGLAGAREQYF